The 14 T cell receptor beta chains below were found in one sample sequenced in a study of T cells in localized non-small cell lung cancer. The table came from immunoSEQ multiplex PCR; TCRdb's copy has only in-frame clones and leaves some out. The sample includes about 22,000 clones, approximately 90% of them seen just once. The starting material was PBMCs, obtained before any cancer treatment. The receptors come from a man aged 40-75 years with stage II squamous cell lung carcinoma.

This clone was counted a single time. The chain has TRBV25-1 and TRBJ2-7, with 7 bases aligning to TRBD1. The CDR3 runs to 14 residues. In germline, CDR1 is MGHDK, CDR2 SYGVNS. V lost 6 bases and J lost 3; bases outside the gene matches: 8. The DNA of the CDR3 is TGTGCCAGCAGCTACTACCGACAGGGCTACGAGCAGTACTTC. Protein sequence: CASSYYRQGYEQYF.

As DNA, the CDR3 is TGTGCCAGTAGTATAGACGTGTCGGGCCTTGAAGCTTTCTTT. Amino acid sequence: CASSIDVSGLEAFF. The chain combines TRBV19 with TRBJ1-1; no firm D call. Between the trimmed V and J ends, which lost 0 bases and 7 bases, there was a span of 12 bases. This CDR3 contains 14 residues. Germline V lookup: CDR1 LNHDA, CDR2 SQIVND (reference sequence).

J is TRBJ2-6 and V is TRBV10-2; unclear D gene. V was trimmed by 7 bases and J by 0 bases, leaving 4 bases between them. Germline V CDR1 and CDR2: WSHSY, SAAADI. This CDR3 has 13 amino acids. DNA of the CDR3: TGCGCCAGCACGGACTCTGGGGCCAACGTCCTGACTTTC. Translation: CASTDSGANVLTF.

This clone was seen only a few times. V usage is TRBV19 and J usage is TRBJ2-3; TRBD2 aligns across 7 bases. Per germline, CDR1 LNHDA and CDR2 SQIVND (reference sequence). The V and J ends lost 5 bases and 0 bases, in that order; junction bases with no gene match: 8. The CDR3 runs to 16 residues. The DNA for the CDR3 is TGTGCCAGTAGTCCCATTTCCGGGAGGAGCACAGATACGCAGTATTTT. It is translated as CASSPISGRSTDTQYF.

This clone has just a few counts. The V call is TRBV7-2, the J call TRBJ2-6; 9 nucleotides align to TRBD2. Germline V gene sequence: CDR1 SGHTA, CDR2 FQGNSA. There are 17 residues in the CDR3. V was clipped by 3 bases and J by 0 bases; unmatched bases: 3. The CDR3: CASSFAGGSSGANVLTF. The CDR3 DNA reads TGTGCCAGCAGCTTTGCGGGGGGGAGCTCTGGGGCCAACGTCCTGACTTTC.

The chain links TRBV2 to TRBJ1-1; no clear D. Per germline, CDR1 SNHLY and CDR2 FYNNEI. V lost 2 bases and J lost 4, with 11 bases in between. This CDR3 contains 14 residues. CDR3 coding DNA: TGTGCCAGCAGTGAACAGGAGGGAGGCACTGAAGCTTTCTTT. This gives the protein CASSEQEGGTEAFF.

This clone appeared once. Here the CDR3 reads CSPWGGDEQYF. DNA for the CDR3: TGCAGTCCATGGGGGGGGGACGAGCAGTACTTC. V gene TRBV20-1 combines with J gene TRBJ2-7; 7 nucleotides match TRBD2. The CDR3 runs 11 residues. Per the germline V gene, CDR1 is DFQATT and CDR2 is SNEGSKA (reference sequence). V gave up 8 bases and J gave up 5 bases; unmatched junction bases: 6.

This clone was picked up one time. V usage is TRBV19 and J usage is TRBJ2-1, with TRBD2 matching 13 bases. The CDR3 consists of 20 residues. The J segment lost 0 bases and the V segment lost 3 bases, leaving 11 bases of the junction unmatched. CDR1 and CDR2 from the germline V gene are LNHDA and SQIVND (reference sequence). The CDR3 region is CASSISNGLAGDPSYNEQFF. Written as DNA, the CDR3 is TGTGCCAGTAGTATTTCCAACGGACTAGCGGGAGACCCCTCCTACAATGAGCAGTTCTTC.

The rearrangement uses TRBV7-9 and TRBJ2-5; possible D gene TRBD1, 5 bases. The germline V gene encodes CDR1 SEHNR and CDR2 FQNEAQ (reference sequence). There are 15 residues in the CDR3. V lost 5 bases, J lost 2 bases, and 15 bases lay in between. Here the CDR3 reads CASSPARRTQETQYF. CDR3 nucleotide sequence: TGTGCCAGCAGCCCGGCTAGGCGGACACAAGAGACCCAGTACTTC.

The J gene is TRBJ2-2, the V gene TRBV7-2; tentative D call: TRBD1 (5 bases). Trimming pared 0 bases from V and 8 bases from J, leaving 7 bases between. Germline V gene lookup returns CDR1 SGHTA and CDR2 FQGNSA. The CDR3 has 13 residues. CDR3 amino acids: CASSLARQGELFF. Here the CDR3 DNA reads TGTGCCAGCAGCTTAGCAAGACAGGGGGAGCTGTTTTTT.

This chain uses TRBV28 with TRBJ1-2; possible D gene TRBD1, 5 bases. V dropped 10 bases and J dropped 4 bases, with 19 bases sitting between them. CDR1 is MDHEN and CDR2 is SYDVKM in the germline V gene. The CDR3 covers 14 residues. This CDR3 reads CATAGAYRSYGYTF. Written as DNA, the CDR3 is TGTGCCACAGCTGGGGCATACAGGTCCTATGGCTACACCTTC.

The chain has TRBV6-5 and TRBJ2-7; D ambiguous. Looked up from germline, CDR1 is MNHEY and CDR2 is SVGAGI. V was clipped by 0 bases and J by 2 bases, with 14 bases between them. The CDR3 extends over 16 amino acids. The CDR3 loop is CASSYSKDGLTYEQYF. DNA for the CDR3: TGTGCCAGCAGTTACTCGAAGGACGGGTTAACCTACGAGCAGTACTTC.

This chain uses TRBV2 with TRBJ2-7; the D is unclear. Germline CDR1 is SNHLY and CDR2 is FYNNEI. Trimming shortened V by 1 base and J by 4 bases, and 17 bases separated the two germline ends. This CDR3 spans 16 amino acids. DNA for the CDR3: TGTGCCAGCAGTGAAGGCGCGGACGGCGGCCTGTACGAGCAGTACTTC. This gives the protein CASSEGADGGLYEQYF.

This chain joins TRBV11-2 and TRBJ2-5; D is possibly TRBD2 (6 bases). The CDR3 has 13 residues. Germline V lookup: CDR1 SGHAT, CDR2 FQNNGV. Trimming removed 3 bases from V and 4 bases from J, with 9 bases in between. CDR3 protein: CASSLGLRETQYF. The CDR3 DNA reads TGTGCCAGCAGCTTGGGACTGAGAGAGACCCAGTACTTC.